The clone carrying this T cell receptor beta chain was picked up a small number of times. The antigen is not known. A universal primer site and UMIs were added as TCR cDNA was made by 5'RACE template switching. TCRdb re-called the 5' RACE reads through MiXCR, storing one row per CDR3 protein. The sample consists of some 560,000 distinct CDR3 sequences, roughly a sixth of them appearing once. The data are from a study of T cells after yellow fever vaccination. In the study overall: Preparing low-cell-number fractions relied on SMART-Seq v4 Ultra Low Input. Study-wide results and caveats: Most primary-vaccination clones reappeared after the booster (about 97% CD4, around 88% CD8). The study found a weaker secondary response that peaked faster, day 5 versus 15.

Specimen: PBMCs, collected less than 6 days after the first yellow fever vaccination. This clonotype was obtained from a man between 18 and 35 years old who received the YFV17D yellow fever vaccine.

Written as DNA, the CDR3 is TGTGCCAGCAGCTTAATGGGACAGGCCAATCAGCCCCAGCATTTT. Protein: CASSLMGQANQPQHF. V and J are TRBV7-9 and TRBJ1-5; TRBD1 aligns across 8 bases. J gave up 3 bases and V 2 bases, and 3 bases lay outside the gene matches. Looked up from germline, CDR1 is SEHNR and CDR2 is FQNEAQ (reference sequence). The CDR3 runs 15 residues. The variable domain in full, completed from reference TRBV7-9 and TRBJ1-5, reads DTGVSQNPRHKITKRGQNVTFRCDPISEHNRLYWYRQTLGQGPEFLTYFQNEAQLEKSRLLSDRFSAERPKGSFSTLEIQRTEQGDSAMYLCASSLMGQANQPQHFGDGTRLSIL.